Below, one T cell receptor (beta chain) is given with its context. Its antigen is undetermined. This sample stems from a study of cytomegalovirus exposure and HLA in healthy donors. Study context: When just under 400 donors were genotyped, roughly 80% of them were found to fall in the Caucasian-associated ancestry cluster. Study-level findings and limits: Differences between HLA loci emerged in a later analysis of TCR association rates, with DRB1 most and HLA-C fewest. The productive fraction for most TCR beta V segments was about 87% or about 30% in an earlier analysis. Some V segments, including TRBV6-2 and TRBV6-3, were excluded as indistinguishable.

PCR primers comprised 60 Vbeta and 13 Jbeta primers. The method was immunoSEQ multiplex PCR; TCRdb's version includes in-frame clones alone and lacks a portion of them. Of approximately 160,000 clones listed, 77% were seen once; the top ten hold 1.5% to 2%. Trimming cost V 1 base and J 4 bases, with 10 bases left between them. The germline CDR1 and CDR2 sequences are SGDLS and YYNGEE. The CDR3 has 14 amino acids. V and J are TRBV9 and TRBJ2-3; D gene uncertain. The sequence came from a woman aged 30 to 39 in good health and CMV-seronegative. The sequencing sample was made of PBMCs. The CDR3 coding sequence is TGTGCCAGCAGCGTACCTTTACTTTCAGATACGCAGTATTTT. Translation: CASSVPLLSDTQYF.